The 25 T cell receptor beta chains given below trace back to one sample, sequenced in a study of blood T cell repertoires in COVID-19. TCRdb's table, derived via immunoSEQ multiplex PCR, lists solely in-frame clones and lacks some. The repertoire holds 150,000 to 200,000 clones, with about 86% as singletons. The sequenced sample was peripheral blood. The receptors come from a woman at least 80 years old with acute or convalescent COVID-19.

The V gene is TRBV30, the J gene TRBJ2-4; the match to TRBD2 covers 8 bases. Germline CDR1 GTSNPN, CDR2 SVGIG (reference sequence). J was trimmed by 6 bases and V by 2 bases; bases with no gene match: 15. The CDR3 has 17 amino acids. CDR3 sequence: CAWSPIGLAGRGNIQYF. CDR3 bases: TGTGCCTGGAGTCCAATCGGGCTAGCGGGCCGCGGAAACATTCAGTACTTC.

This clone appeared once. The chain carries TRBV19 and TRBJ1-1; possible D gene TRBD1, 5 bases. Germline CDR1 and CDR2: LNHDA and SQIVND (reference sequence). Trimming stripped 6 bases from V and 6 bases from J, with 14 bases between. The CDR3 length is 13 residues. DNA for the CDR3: TGTGCCAGTAGACCCCCAGGGAAGGCTGAAGCTTTCTTT. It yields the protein CASRPPGKAEAFF. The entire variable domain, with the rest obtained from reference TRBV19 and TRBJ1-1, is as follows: DGGITQSPKYLFRKEGQNVTLSCEQNLNHDAMYWYRQDPGQGLRLIYYSQIVNDFQKGDIAEGYSVSREKKESFPLTVTSAQKNPTAFYLCASRPPGKAEAFFGQGTRLTVV.

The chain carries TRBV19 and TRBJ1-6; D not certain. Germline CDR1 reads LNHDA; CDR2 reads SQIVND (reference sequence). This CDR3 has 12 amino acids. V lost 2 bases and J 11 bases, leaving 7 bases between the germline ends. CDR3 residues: CASSISSAPLHF. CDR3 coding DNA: TGTGCCAGTAGTATATCGTCGGCACCCCTCCACTTT.

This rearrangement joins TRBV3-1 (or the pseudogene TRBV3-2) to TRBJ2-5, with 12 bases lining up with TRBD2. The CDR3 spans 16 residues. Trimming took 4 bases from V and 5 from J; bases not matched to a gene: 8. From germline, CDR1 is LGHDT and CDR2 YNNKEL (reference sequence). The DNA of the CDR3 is TGTGCCAGCAGCCGAGGACCCCTAGCGGGAGGGGAGACCCAGTACTTC. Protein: CASSRGPLAGGETQYF.

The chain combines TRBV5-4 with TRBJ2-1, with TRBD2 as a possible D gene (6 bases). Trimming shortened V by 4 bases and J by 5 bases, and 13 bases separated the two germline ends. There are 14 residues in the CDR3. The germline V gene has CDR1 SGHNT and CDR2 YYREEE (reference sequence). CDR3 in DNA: TGTGCCAGCAGCCTGATCGGGAGTAACAATGAGCAGTTCTTC. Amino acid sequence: CASSLIGSNNEQFF.

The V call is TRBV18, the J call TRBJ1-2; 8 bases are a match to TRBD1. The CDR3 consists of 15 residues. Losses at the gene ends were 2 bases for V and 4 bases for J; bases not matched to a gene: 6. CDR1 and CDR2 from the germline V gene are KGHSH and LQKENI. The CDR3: CASSPDRGIAYGYTF. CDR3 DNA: TGTGCCAGCTCACCAGACAGGGGTATCGCCTATGGCTACACCTTC.

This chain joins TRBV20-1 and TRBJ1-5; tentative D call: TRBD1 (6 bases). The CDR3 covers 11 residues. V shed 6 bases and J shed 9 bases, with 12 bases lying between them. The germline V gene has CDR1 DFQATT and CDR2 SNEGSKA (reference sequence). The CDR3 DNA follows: TGCAGTGCCGAACAGGGCATGCCCCAGCATTTT. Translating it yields CSAEQGMPQHF.

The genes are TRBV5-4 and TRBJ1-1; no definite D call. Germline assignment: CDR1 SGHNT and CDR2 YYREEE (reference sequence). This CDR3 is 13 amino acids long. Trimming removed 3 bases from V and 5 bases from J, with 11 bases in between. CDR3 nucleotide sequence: TGTGCCAGCAGCTCCCCGGGGATAACTGAAGCTTTCTTT. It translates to CASSSPGITEAFF.

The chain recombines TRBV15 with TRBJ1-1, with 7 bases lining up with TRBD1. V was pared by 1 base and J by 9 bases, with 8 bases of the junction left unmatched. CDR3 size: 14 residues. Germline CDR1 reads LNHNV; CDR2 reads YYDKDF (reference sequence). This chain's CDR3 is CATSRGQGGGKAFF. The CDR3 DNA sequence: TGTGCCACCAGCAGAGGACAGGGCGGAGGAAAAGCTTTCTTT.

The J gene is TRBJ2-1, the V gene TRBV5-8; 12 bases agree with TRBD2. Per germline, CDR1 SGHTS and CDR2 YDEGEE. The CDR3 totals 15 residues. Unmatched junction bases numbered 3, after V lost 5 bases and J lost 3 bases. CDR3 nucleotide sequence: TGTGCCAGCAGTTGGGGACTAGCGGGCTACAATGAGCAGTTCTTC. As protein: CASSWGLAGYNEQFF.

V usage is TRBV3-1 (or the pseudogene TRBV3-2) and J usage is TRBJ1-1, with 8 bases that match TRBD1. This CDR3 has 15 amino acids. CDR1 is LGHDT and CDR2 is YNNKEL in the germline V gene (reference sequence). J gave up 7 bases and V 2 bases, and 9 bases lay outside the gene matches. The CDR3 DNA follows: TGTGCCAGCAGCCAACCCGGACAGGGCTTAAGTGAAGCTTTCTTT. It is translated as CASSQPGQGLSEAFF.

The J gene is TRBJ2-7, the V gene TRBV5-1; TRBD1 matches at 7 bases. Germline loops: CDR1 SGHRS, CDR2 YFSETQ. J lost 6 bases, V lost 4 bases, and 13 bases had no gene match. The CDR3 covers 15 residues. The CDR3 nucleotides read TGCGCCAGCAGCCAGACAGGGAGAGGGGCCAGCGAGCAGTACTTC. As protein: CASSQTGRGASEQYF.

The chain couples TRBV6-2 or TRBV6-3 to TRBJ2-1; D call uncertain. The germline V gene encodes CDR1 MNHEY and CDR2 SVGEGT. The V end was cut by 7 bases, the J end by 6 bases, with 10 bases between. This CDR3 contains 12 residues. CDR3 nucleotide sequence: TGTGCCAGCACCCCCCTTCCCAATGAGCAGTTCTTC. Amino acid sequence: CASTPLPNEQFF.

CDR3 residues: CASSTATGRNTEAFF. In DNA form, the CDR3 reads TGCGCCAGCAGCACCGCGACAGGGCGGAACACTGAAGCTTTCTTT. The chain has TRBV5-1 and TRBJ1-1; TRBD1 matches 7 bases. The V segment lost 4 bases and the J segment 1 base; nucleotides outside the gene matches: 7. CDR3 length: 15 residues. Germline V lookup: CDR1 SGHRS, CDR2 YFSETQ. Full variable domain (rest looked up from reference TRBV5-1 and TRBJ1-1): KAGVTQTPRYLIKTRGQQVTLSCSPISGHRSVSWYQQTPGQGLQFLFEYFSETQRNKGNFPGRFSGRQFSNSRSEMNVSTLELGDSALYLCASSTATGRNTEAFFGQGTRLTVV.

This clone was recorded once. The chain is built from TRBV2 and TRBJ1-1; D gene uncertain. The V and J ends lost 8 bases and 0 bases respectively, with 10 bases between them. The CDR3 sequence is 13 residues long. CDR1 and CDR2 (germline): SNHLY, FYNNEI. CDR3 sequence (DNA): TGTGCCAGCCCCCGGGAGATGAACACTGAAGCTTTCTTT. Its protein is CASPREMNTEAFF.

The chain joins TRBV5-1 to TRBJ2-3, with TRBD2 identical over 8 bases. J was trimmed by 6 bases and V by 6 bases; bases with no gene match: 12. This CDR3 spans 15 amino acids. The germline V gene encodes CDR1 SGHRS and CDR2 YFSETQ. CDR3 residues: CASTTPAGGMDTQYF. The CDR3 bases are TGCGCCAGCACTACGCCGGCGGGGGGCATGGATACGCAGTATTTT.

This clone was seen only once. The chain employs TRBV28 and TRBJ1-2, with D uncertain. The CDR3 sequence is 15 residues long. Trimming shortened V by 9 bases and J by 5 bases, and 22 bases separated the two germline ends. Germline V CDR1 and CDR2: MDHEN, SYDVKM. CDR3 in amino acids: CASKRRRPEGYGYTF. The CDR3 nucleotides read TGTGCCAGTAAAAGACGGAGACCAGAGGGTTATGGCTACACCTTC.

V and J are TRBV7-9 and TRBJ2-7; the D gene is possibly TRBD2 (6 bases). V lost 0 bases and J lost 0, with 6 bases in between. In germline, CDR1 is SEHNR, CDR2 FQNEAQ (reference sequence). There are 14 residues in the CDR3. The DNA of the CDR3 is TGTGCCAGCAGCTTAGCGGGGGGCTCCTACGAGCAGTACTTC. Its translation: CASSLAGGSYEQYF.

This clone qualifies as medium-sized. This CDR3 is CATSFGTGEEKLFF. The DNA for the CDR3 is TGTGCCACCAGCTTCGGGACAGGGGAAGAAAAACTGTTTTTT. The rearrangement joins TRBV15 to TRBJ1-4; 10 bases fit TRBD1. The CDR3 consists of 14 residues. CDR1 is LNHNV, CDR2 YYDKDF, per germline (reference sequence). Germline trimming cut 5 bases from V and 8 bases from J; bases unmatched to any gene: 5.

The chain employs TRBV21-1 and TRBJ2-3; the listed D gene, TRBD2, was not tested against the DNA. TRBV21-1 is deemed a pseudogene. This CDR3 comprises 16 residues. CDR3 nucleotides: TGTGCCAGCAGCAAGGGACTAGCGGGGCGCACAGATACGCAGTATTTT. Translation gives CASSKGLAGRTDTQYF.

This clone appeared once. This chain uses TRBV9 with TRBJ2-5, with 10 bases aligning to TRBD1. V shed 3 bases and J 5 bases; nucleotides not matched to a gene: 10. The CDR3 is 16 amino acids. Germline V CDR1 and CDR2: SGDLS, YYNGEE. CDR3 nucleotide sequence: TGTGCCAGCAGCGCACGAACCGGGACAGGGGTCGAGACCCAGTACTTC. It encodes CASSARTGTGVETQYF.

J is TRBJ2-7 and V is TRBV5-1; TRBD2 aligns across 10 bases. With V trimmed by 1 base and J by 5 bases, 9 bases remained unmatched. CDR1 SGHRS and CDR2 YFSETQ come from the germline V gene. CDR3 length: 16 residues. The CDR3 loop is CASSLMSSGSVHEQYF. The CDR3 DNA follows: TGCGCCAGCAGCTTGATGTCTAGCGGGAGTGTCCACGAGCAGTACTTC.

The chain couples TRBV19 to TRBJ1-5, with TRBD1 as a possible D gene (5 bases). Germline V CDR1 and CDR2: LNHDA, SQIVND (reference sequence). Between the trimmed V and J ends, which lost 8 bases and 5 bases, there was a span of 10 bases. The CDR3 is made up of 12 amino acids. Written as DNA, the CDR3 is TGTGCCAGTTCCGGGGGGGATCAGCCCCAGCATTTT. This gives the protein CASSGGDQPQHF. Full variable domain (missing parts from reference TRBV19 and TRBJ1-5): DGGITQSPKYLFRKEGQNVTLSCEQNLNHDAMYWYRQDPGQGLRLIYYSQIVNDFQKGDIAEGYSVSREKKESFPLTVTSAQKNPTAFYLCASSGGDQPQHFGDGTRLSIL.

The CDR3 protein is CASSLRLSGRETYEQYF. Written as DNA, the CDR3 is TGTGCCAGCAGTTTGCGGTTAAGCGGAAGAGAAACCTACGAGCAGTACTTC. The genes are TRBV27 and TRBJ2-7; perhaps TRBD2 as D (5 bases). V was pared by 3 bases and J by 2 bases, with 20 bases between. CDR1 MNHEY and CDR2 SMNVEV come from the germline V gene (reference sequence). This CDR3 has 17 residues.

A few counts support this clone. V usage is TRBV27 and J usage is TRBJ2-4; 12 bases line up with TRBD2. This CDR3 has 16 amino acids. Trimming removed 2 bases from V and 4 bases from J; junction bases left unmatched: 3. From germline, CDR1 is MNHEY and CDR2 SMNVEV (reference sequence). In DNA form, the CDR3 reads TGTGCCAGCAGTTTAGCCGGGACTAGCGGGAAAAACATTCAGTACTTC. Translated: CASSLAGTSGKNIQYF.